This T cell receptor (beta chain) was retrieved from a study of graft-versus-host responses after intestinal transplantation. Some clones are missing from TCRdb's copy, which holds only in-frame ones; the method was immunoSEQ multiplex PCR. The sample holds 90,000 to 100,000 clones, roughly 91% seen once. Concerning this clone itself: What it recognizes is unknown.

The sequencing used unstimulated CD8+ T cells sorted from spleen or lymph node cells, collected before intestinal transplant. The clonotype was recovered from a human donor who received an intestinal transplant.

The CDR3 DNA reads as TGTGCCAGCACATGGGGGGTTTCGGAAGAGCAGTACTTC. This gives the protein CASTWGVSEEQYF. The chain employs TRBV2 and TRBJ2-7, with a weak D call TRBD2 (6 bases). This CDR3 has 13 amino acids. Germline values: CDR1 SNHLY, CDR2 FYNNEI. V was cut by 7 bases and J by 7 bases, with 17 bases left in between.